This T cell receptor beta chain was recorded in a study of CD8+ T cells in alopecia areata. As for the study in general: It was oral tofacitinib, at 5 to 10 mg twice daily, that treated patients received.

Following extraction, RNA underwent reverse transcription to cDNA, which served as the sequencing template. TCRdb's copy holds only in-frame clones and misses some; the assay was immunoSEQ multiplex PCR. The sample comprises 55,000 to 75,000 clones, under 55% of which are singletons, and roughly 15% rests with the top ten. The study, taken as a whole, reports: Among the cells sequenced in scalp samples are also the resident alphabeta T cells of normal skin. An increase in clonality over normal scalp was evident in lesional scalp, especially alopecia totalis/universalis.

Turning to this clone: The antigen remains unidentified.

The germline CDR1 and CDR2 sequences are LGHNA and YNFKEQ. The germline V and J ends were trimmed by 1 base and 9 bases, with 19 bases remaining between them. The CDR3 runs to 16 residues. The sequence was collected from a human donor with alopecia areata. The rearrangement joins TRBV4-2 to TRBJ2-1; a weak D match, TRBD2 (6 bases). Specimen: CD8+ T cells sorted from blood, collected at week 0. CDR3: CASSQGWSGNSGEQFF. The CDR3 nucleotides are TGTGCCAGCAGCCAAGGTTGGTCAGGGAATAGCGGTGAGCAGTTCTTC.